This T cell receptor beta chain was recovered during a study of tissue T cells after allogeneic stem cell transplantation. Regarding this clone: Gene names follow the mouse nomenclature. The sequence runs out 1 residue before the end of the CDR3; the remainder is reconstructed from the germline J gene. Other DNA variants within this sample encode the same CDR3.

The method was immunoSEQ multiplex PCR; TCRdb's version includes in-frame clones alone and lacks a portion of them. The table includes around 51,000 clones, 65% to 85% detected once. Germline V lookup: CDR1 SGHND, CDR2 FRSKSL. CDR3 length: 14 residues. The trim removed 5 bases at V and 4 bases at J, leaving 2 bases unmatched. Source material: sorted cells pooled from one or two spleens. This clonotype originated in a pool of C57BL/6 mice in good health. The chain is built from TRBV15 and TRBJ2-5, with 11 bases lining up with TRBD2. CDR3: CASSRDWGKDTQYF. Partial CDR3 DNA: TGTGCCAGCAGTCGGGACTGGGGGAAAGACACCCAGTAC.